These 8 T cell receptor beta chains share one sample of origin, sequenced in a study of cytomegalovirus exposure and HLA in healthy donors. PCR primers comprised 60 Vbeta and 13 Jbeta primers. Sequencing was performed with immunoSEQ multiplex PCR; in TCRdb, only in-frame clones are kept and a portion is missing. The sample has 150,000 to 200,000 clones; around 85% are singletons. Material for sequencing was PBMCs. Every receptor here comes from a man between 50 and 59 years old in good health and CMV-seropositive.

V and J are TRBV28 and TRBJ2-7; 9 bases fit TRBD1. Trimming took 3 bases from V and 6 from J; bases not matched to a gene: 12. Germline loops: CDR1 MDHEN, CDR2 SYDVKM. This CDR3 spans 16 amino acids. The CDR3 nucleotides are TGTGCCAGCAGTTTTTTCTCCGGGACAGGGATTCGCGAGCAGTACTTC. This codes for CASSFFSGTGIREQYF. Variable domain in full (rest from reference TRBV28 and TRBJ2-7): DVKVTQSSRYLVKRTGEKVFLECVQDMDHENMFWYRQDPGLGLRLIYFSYDVKMKEKGDIPEGYSVSREKKERFSLILESASTNQTSMYLCASSFFSGTGIREQYFGPGTRLTVT.

This chain joins TRBV6-1 and TRBJ1-6; 7 bases align to TRBD1. V lost 0 bases and J lost 11; bases outside the gene matches: 4. Germline V gives CDR1 MNHNS, CDR2 SASEGT. This CDR3 comprises 14 residues. Here the CDR3 reads CASSEATGSAPLHF. CDR3 nucleotides: TGTGCCAGCAGTGAAGCGACAGGGTCGGCACCCCTCCACTTT.

V and J are TRBV2 and TRBJ2-3; 10 nucleotides match TRBD2. Germline-derived CDR1 and CDR2 are SNHLY and FYNNEI. V lost 5 bases and J lost 6; bases outside the gene matches: 5. The CDR3 sequence is 14 residues long. CDR3 sequence reads: CASSLTAGGDTQYF. CDR3 DNA: TGTGCCAGCAGTCTAACAGCGGGAGGGGATACGCAGTATTTT.

This clone has a handful of counts. The chain has TRBV11-2 and TRBJ2-1, with 8 bases fitting TRBD1. The trim removed 5 bases at V and 3 bases at J, leaving 6 bases unmatched. CDR3 length: 15 amino acids. CDR1 SGHAT and CDR2 FQNNGV come from the germline V gene. The CDR3 spells CASSRQGMIYNEQFF. In DNA, the CDR3 is TGTGCCAGCAGCCGACAGGGGATGATCTACAATGAGCAGTTCTTC. The whole variable domain, remainder taken from reference TRBV11-2 and TRBJ2-1, is EAGVAQSPRYKIIEKRQSVAFWCNPISGHATLYWYQQILGQGPKLLIQFQNNGVVDDSQLPKDRFSAERLKGVDSTLKIQPAKLEDSAVYLCASSRQGMIYNEQFFGPGTRLTVL.

The chain employs TRBV6-1 and TRBJ2-2; D call uncertain. The CDR3 consists of 13 residues. CDR1 is MNHNS, CDR2 SASEGT, per germline. Here the CDR3 DNA reads TGTGCAGCCCTCTACCCGAACACCGGGGAGCTGTTTTTT. Translating it yields CAALYPNTGELFF.

The rearrangement uses TRBV29-1 and TRBJ2-1; D ambiguous. Germline V gene data show CDR1 as SQVTM and CDR2 as ANQGSEA. The CDR3 sequence is 15 residues long. Trimming removed 1 base at V and 3 bases at J, with 13 bases between. The DNA of the CDR3 is TGCAGCGTTGAAGGGGCTTTACGGAACTACAATGAGCAGTTCTTC. This codes for CSVEGALRNYNEQFF.

The gene calls are TRBV6-5 and TRBJ2-7, with 8 bases matching TRBD2. The CDR3 has 14 residues. Trimming removed 10 bases from V and 4 bases from J; junction bases left unmatched: 12. CDR1 and CDR2 (germline): MNHEY, SVGAGI. The DNA of the CDR3 is TGTGCCACCCTCCGGTGGGTAGCGGGGTACGAGCAGTACTTC. Protein: CATLRWVAGYEQYF.

The V call is TRBV7-3, the J call TRBJ2-3; TRBD2 agrees at 8 bases. The trim removed 3 bases at V and 0 bases at J, leaving 11 bases unmatched. In germline, CDR1 is SGHTA, CDR2 FQGTGA. This CDR3 is 18 amino acids long. This CDR3 reads CASSFSNTAGASTDTQYF. CDR3 nucleotide sequence: TGTGCCAGCAGCTTCTCGAACACAGCGGGAGCGAGCACAGATACGCAGTATTTT.